These 6 T cell receptor beta chains were all obtained from the same sample, sequenced in a study of T cell responses to AZD1222 COVID-19 vaccine. Measured with immunoSEQ multiplex PCR; TCRdb has only the in-frame clones, and not every one. The data show about 180,000 clones, approximately 86% seen once. Material: peripheral blood, obtained on day 0 of AZD1222 vaccination. Receptor source: an adult in good health.

This clone was counted between two and nine times. V is TRBV2 and J is TRBJ1-4; D is possibly TRBD1 (6 bases). Germline V CDR1 and CDR2: SNHLY, FYNNEI. Trimming stripped 6 bases from V and 0 bases from J, with 11 bases between. The CDR3 contains 15 residues. CDR3 bases: TGTGCCAGCAGGGCGGAGGGGGCAACTAATGAAAAACTGTTTTTT. Its translation is CASRAEGATNEKLFF.

This clone has a single count. The chain uses TRBV4-1 and TRBJ2-2, with TRBD2 matching 9 bases. CDR1 and CDR2 from the germline V gene are MGHRA and YSYEKL. After removal of 2 bases from V and 4 bases from J, the junction contained 2 bases not matched to a gene. The CDR3 is made up of 15 amino acids. The CDR3: CASSQIAGVTGELFF. CDR3 DNA sequence: TGCGCCAGCAGCCAAATAGCGGGAGTCACCGGGGAGCTGTTTTTT.

CDR3 residues: CASSATGINSPLHF. CDR3 DNA: TGTGCCAGCAGCGCGACAGGGATTAATTCACCCCTCCACTTT. The chain uses TRBV9 and TRBJ1-6; 7 bases fit TRBD1. The J segment lost 6 bases and the V segment lost 3 bases, leaving 3 bases of the junction unmatched. The V gene's germline CDR1 is SGDLS and CDR2 YYNGEE. This CDR3 region has 14 residues.

The rearrangement uses TRBV4-2 and TRBJ2-7, with 7 bases fitting TRBD2. J gave up 0 bases and V 3 bases, and 5 bases lay outside the gene matches. The CDR3 extends over 15 amino acids. CDR1 and CDR2 (germline): LGHNA, YNFKEQ. The CDR3 spells CASSQASGPSYEQYF. The CDR3 DNA is TGTGCCAGCAGCCAGGCTAGCGGCCCCTCCTACGAGCAGTACTTC.

This chain connects TRBV6-5 to TRBJ1-4; D is unresolved. V was clipped by 7 bases and J by 7 bases, with 16 bases between them. The CDR3 runs 14 residues. Germline V gene sequence: CDR1 MNHEY, CDR2 SVGAGI. This chain's CDR3 is CASILGYAVEKLFF. CDR3 DNA: TGTGCCAGCATCCTCGGATACGCAGTTGAAAAACTGTTTTTT.

The rearrangement uses TRBV29-1 and TRBJ2-1; TRBD1 or TRBD2 may be the D gene (5 bases each). The CDR3 extends over 14 amino acids. Looked up from germline, CDR1 is SQVTM and CDR2 is ANQGSEA. V shed 2 bases and J shed 2 bases, with 10 bases lying between them. DNA for the CDR3: TGCAGCGTTGAACGGGGCGCCGCCTACAATGAGCAGTTCTTC. This translates into CSVERGAAYNEQFF.